This T cell receptor (beta chain) is from a study of blood T cell repertoires in COVID-19. As regards this clone: Other nucleotide sequences in the sample specify the same CDR3.

Sequenced by immunoSEQ multiplex PCR; TCRdb stores in-frame clones only, minus some. This sample yields a few hundred thousand clones, of which 90% are seen a single time; 2% to 2.5% belongs to the top ten. Looked up from germline, CDR1 is SGHRS and CDR2 is YFSETQ. This CDR3 has 17 residues. V was clipped by 0 bases and J by 8 bases; unmatched bases: 13. The TCR sequence derives from an older woman with COVID-19, enrolled during active disease. Input material: peripheral blood. J is TRBJ1-2 and V is TRBV5-1, with 10 positions matching TRBD1. CDR3 nucleotides: TGCGCCAGCAGCTTGGCCGCGATCGGACAGGGGGAGGAAGGCTACACCTTC. Protein sequence: CASSLAAIGQGEEGYTF.